This T cell receptor beta chain was identified in a study of human T cells and chemical hapten exposure. Notes on the study in general: TCRs above 1 in 1000 frequency did not change with DPC sensitization.

Authors' processing steps: From about 20,000 to 690,000 TCRs were found per sample, with a median of roughly 89,000. TCRdb independently ran MiXCR on the RACE reads; one entry per CDR3 protein. These V and J calls are TCRdb output, not the study's own analysis. The data contain 130,000 or so distinct CDR3 sequences, around 8.2% of them singletons. About this clonotype itself: Its specificity is unknown.

Regarding time point: healthy volunteer bleed at 2 weeks. The authors extracted total RNA from unfractionated whole blood. Germline loops: CDR1 KGHSY, CDR2 FQNENV. Trimming removed 3 bases at V and 2 bases at J, with 4 bases between. This CDR3 is built from 13 residues. Sequenced material: whole blood. The receptor was derived from a male donor in good health. Some clones in this sample may be carry-over from other donors' samples. The V gene is TRBV16, the J gene TRBJ2-2; D remains unclear. The CDR3 nucleotides are TGTGCCAGCAGCCATAGTAACACCGGGGAGCTGTTTTTT. It translates to CASSHSNTGELFF. Full variable domain (rest looked up from reference TRBV16 and TRBJ2-2): GEEVAQTPKHLVRGEGQKAKLYCAPIKGHSYVFWYQQVLKNEFKFLISFQNENVFDETGMPKERFSAKCLPNSPCSLEIQATKLEDSAVYFCASSHSNTGELFFGEGSRLTVL.